Listed below are T cell receptor beta chains from one sample, sequenced in a study of chemoradiotherapy in HPV16-positive cancers. Generated by immunoSEQ multiplex PCR, the TCRdb table keeps only in-frame clones and is missing some. The sample gives 65,000 to 80,000 clones, 85% to 90% of which show up once; under 4.5% is in the top ten. Sequenced material: blood, taken from a patient who underwent chemoradiotherapy. Receptor source: a human donor with HPV-associated anogenital cancer. Both conserved end residues are part of each CDR3. D genes are given only for firm matches. The size field is filled for only some rows; it gives once, few, many or a size class.

TGTGCCACCGCCCCTAGCGGGTTCTACGAGCAGTACTTC	CATAPSGFYEQYF	-	TRBV6-6	TRBJ2-7	TRBD2
TGTGCCAGCAGTGATCCGGGACTAGGGGCAACAGATACGCAGTATTTT	CASSDPGLGATDTQYF	-	TRBV6-1	TRBJ2-3	TRBD2
TGCGCCAGCAGCCAAGATCGAAGGGGGACAGTACTCAATGAGCAGTTCTTC	CASSQDRRGTVLNEQFF	-	TRBV4-1	TRBJ2-1	TRBD1
TGCGCCAGCAGTACCGGCGGGACGGGGTACAATGAGCAGTTCTTC	CASSTGGTGYNEQFF	-	TRBV5-1	TRBJ2-1	-
TGTGCCAGCAGCCCGAGACGACAGGGGCGCGGCAATCAGCCCCAGCATTTT	CASSPRRQGRGNQPQHF	once	TRBV28	TRBJ1-5	TRBD1
TGTGCCAGCAGCCTGGGACAGCCTTGGAGGGTCCAAGAGACCCAGTACTTC	CASSLGQPWRVQETQYF	few	TRBV7-9	TRBJ2-5	-
TGTGCCAGCAGGCGGACAGGGAGGACTCAAGAGACCCAGTACTTC	CASRRTGRTQETQYF	-	TRBV28	TRBJ2-5	TRBD1
TGTGCCAGCAGGTGGCGGGGGAACACAGATACGCAGTATTTT	CASRWRGNTDTQYF	-	TRBV27	TRBJ2-3	TRBD2
TGTGCCAGCAGCGTAGACAGGAACACTGAAGCTTTCTTT	CASSVDRNTEAFF	-	TRBV9	TRBJ1-1	-
TGTGCCAGCAGTTTATCGGTAGCGGGAGGTAGCGATGAGCAGTTCTTC	CASSLSVAGGSDEQFF	-	TRBV27	TRBJ2-1	TRBD2
TGTGCCAGTCTAGGGGATACTGAAGCTTTCTTT	CASLGDTEAFF	few	TRBV19	TRBJ1-1	-
TGTGCCAGCTCACCGCTAGCGGGGGGGCTGGACGAGCAGTACTTC	CASSPLAGGLDEQYF	-	TRBV18	TRBJ2-7	TRBD2
TGTGCCAGCAGTCCCGCCGGGACAGTATCAAATACGCAGTATTTT	CASSPAGTVSNTQYF	-	TRBV27	TRBJ2-3	TRBD1
TGTGCCAGCAGCTCCTTAGACGCACCCTACGAGCAGTACTTC	CASSSLDAPYEQYF	-	TRBV11-3	TRBJ2-7	-
TGTGCCAGCAGCCCCGAGGTTAGCACAGATACGCAGTATTTT	CASSPEVSTDTQYF	-	TRBV11-1	TRBJ2-3	-
TGCAGCGTTGAACTTAGCGGCCAGTTCTACTCCTACAATGAGCAGTTCTTC	CSVELSGQFYSYNEQFF	-	TRBV29-1	TRBJ2-1	-
TGTGCCAGCAGCCAAGGGCTGGTTCGGACTAGCGGATTTTCCACAGATACGCAGTATTTT	CASSQGLVRTSGFSTDTQYF	once	TRBV4-2	TRBJ2-3	TRBD2
TGTGCCAGCTCACCACCTGTACTAGCGGGGGACAATGAGCAGTTCTTC	CASSPPVLAGDNEQFF	-	TRBV18	TRBJ2-1	TRBD2
TGTGCCAGCAGTTTGCTGGACCCGGGGCGCGATACGCAGTATTTT	CASSLLDPGRDTQYF	-	TRBV27	TRBJ2-3	-
TGTGCCAGCAGTTTCCGGGGGACAGTCTCCTACGAGCAGTACTTC	CASSFRGTVSYEQYF	once	TRBV28	TRBJ2-7	-
TGTGCCAGCAGTTTTTCGAGGACGGGAGTCCTGGATGAGCAGTTCTTC	CASSFSRTGVLDEQFF	-	TRBV28	TRBJ2-1	-
TGTGCCAGCAGTGAAGGCACCGGGGGATCTTCCTACGAGCAGTACTTC	CASSEGTGGSSYEQYF	-	TRBV6-1	TRBJ2-7	-
TGTGCCAGCAGTTACGGTCCCTCCTACGAGCAGTACTTC	CASSYGPSYEQYF	-	TRBV6-6	TRBJ2-7	-
TGTGCCAGTAGACGGCAAGAGAACACTGAAGCTTTCTTT	CASRRQENTEAFF	-	TRBV19	TRBJ1-1	-
TGCGCCAGCAGCTTGGGGCAGGGTGGCACAGATACGCAGTATTTT	CASSLGQGGTDTQYF	-	TRBV5-1	TRBJ2-3	-
TGTGCCAGTAGTCCCACCGGGGGATGGTTCTACGAGCAGTACTTC	CASSPTGGWFYEQYF	-	TRBV19	TRBJ2-7	-
TGTGCCAGCAGCCCCGGGATGGTCTCTGGAAACACCATATATTTT	CASSPGMVSGNTIYF	-	TRBV14	TRBJ1-3	-
TGTGCCAGCAGTTACAGGCAGGCACGTTCACCCCTCCACTTT	CASSYRQARSPLHF	-	TRBV6-5	TRBJ1-6	-
TGTGCCATCAGTGAAGGACGGGACTACGAGCAGTACTTC	CAISEGRDYEQYF	-	TRBV10-3	TRBJ2-7	-